The clone carrying this T cell receptor (beta chain) was seen just once. The data derive from a study of blood T cell repertoires in COVID-19. Study at large: The analysed material was cDNA or gDNA that came from T cells, B-cell-depleted T cells, or PBMCs.

Clinical history reported by participants formed the basis on which cohorts were assigned. As originally analysed: Reference gene primer amplification gave nucleated cell count estimates. The data were produced by immunoSEQ multiplex PCR, yet TCRdb's version contains in-frame clones alone and is incomplete. The DNA was the basis for D and trimming; V, J and clone size are from that table. Of 110,000 to 150,000 clones in the sample, 86% were seen once. This TCR was recovered from a man between 50 and 59 years old who had recovered from COVID-19. The sequenced sample was PBMCs or T cells enriched from blood (not recorded which).

This chain's CDR3 is CASRRQDSNQPQHF. CDR3 bases: TGTGCCAGTAGGCGACAGGATAGCAATCAGCCCCAGCATTTT. The chain has TRBV19 and TRBJ1-5; possibly TRBD1 for D (6 bases). Germline CDR1 LNHDA, CDR2 SQIVND (reference sequence). V shed 6 bases and J shed 0 bases, with 9 bases lying between them. CDR3 size: 14 residues. The complete variable domain, with remaining parts taken from reference TRBV19 and TRBJ1-5, reads DGGITQSPKYLFRKEGQNVTLSCEQNLNHDAMYWYRQDPGQGLRLIYYSQIVNDFQKGDIAEGYSVSREKKESFPLTVTSAQKNPTAFYLCASRRQDSNQPQHFGDGTRLSIL.